These 9 T cell receptor beta chains came from one sample sequenced in a study of cytomegalovirus exposure and HLA in healthy donors. In the PCR, 60 Vbeta and 13 Jbeta primers were used. The data were produced by immunoSEQ multiplex PCR, yet TCRdb's version contains in-frame clones alone and is incomplete. The table has 90,000 to 120,000 clones, around 77% seen once. Material for sequencing was PBMCs. The origin of the receptors is a male donor in good health and CMV-seronegative.

This clone was seen once. The chain couples TRBV5-6 to TRBJ1-1; no definite D call. V lost 4 bases and J lost 7, with 8 bases in between. Germline values: CDR1 SGHDT, CDR2 YYEEEE. This CDR3 contains 11 residues. The CDR3 spells CASSGRDEAFF. The CDR3 DNA reads as TGTGCCAGCAGCGGGCGGGATGAAGCTTTCTTT.

The V call is TRBV6-5, the J call TRBJ1-3; perhaps TRBD1 as D (6 bases). CDR3 length equals 13 residues. V dropped 6 bases and J dropped 8 bases, with 14 bases sitting between them. Germline CDR1 reads MNHEY; CDR2 reads SVGAGI. The CDR3 loop reads CASSRGLKYTIYF. In DNA form, the CDR3 reads TGTGCCAGCAGCAGGGGATTGAAGTACACCATATATTTT.

This clone was detected only a few times. The chain joins TRBV6-5 to TRBJ1-3, with unresolved D. The CDR3 is made up of 13 amino acids. V was cut by 7 bases and J by 7 bases, with 14 bases left in between. Germline V gene sequence: CDR1 MNHEY, CDR2 SVGAGI. DNA for the CDR3: TGTGCCAGCAACACCGAACGGGGTAACACCATATATTTT. Protein: CASNTERGNTIYF.

V is TRBV27 and J is TRBJ2-2; 9 bases are a match to TRBD1. Germline loops: CDR1 MNHEY, CDR2 SMNVEV (reference sequence). This CDR3 is 15 amino acids long. Losses at the gene ends were 4 bases for V and 4 bases for J; bases not matched to a gene: 4. The CDR3 sequence: CASSYRGLFTGELFF. The CDR3 DNA sequence: TGTGCCAGCAGTTACAGGGGGCTTTTCACCGGGGAGCTGTTTTTT.

This chain connects TRBV30 to TRBJ2-7, with D tentatively TRBD1 (6 bases). The CDR3 runs 15 residues. V lost 0 bases and J lost 1, with 13 bases in between. The germline V gene has CDR1 GTSNPN and CDR2 SVGIG (reference sequence). CDR3 residues: CAWSVLWDKSYEQYF. The CDR3 DNA follows: TGTGCCTGGAGTGTACTCTGGGACAAGTCCTACGAGCAGTACTTC.

This clone was recorded a few times. This chain connects TRBV15 to TRBJ1-1; 7 nucleotides match TRBD1. This CDR3 is built from 14 residues. With 3 bases clipped from V and 0 bases from J, the junction kept 1 base outside the gene matches. In germline, CDR1 is LNHNV, CDR2 YYDKDF (reference sequence). The CDR3 sequence: CATSRGQLNTEAFF. In nucleotides, the CDR3 is TGTGCCACCAGCAGGGGACAGCTGAACACTGAAGCTTTCTTT.

The genes are TRBV9 and TRBJ2-6; D unresolved. The germline V and J ends were trimmed by 0 bases and 1 base, with 17 bases remaining between them. The germline CDR1 and CDR2 sequences are SGDLS and YYNGEE. The CDR3 spans 19 residues. The CDR3 is CASSVARRGSSSGANVLTF. As DNA, the CDR3 is TGTGCCAGCAGCGTAGCTCGGAGAGGATCCAGTTCTGGGGCCAACGTCCTGACTTTC.

This chain joins TRBV7-6 and TRBJ2-1, with 12 positions matching TRBD2. The junction had 5 bases not matched to a gene; V was cut back by 2 bases and J by 6 bases. The germline gives CDR1 SGHVS, CDR2 FNYEAQ. The CDR3 is 16 residues long. The CDR3 region is CASSLSGTSGRNEQFF. DNA for the CDR3: TGTGCCAGCAGCTTAAGTGGGACTAGCGGGCGCAATGAGCAGTTCTTC.

This clone was observed a handful of times. Written as DNA, the CDR3 is TGTGCCAGCAGCTTGGGACAGGGGGCGGATAATGAGCAGTTCTTC. Protein sequence: CASSLGQGADNEQFF. This chain links TRBV7-9 with TRBJ2-1; TRBD1 agrees at 12 bases. Trimming took 3 bases from V and 7 from J; bases not matched to a gene: 4. CDR1 and CDR2 (germline): SEHNR, FQNEAQ (reference sequence). The CDR3 runs 15 residues.